A selection of T cell receptor beta chains follows, all from one sample in a study of CD8+CD57+ T cells in acquired aplastic anemia. Each CDR3 protein gets one entry after TCRdb re-called the reads with MiXCR. The data hold about 190,000 distinct CDR3 sequences, with around 50% observed a single time. Sequenced input: sorted CD4+, CD8+, or CD8+CD57+ T cells (not recorded which) from PBMCs. These receptors were taken from a human donor in good health, serving as a control. Both conserved end residues are part of each CDR3. The D gene is left open where the match is weak. A clone size is listed for some rows: how often the clone was seen (once, few, many), or a class if it is expanded.

d_call: .; clone_size: many; j_call: TRBJ1-4; v_call: TRBV9; cdr3_nt: TGTGCCAGCAGCGTTCTACCCGGTGGCGCAACTAATGAAAAACTGTTTTTT; cdr3_aa: CASSVLPGGATNEKLFF
d_call: .; clone_size: .; j_call: TRBJ1-2; v_call: TRBV24-1; cdr3_nt: TGTGCCACCAGTGAAGCGGTGGGCAGGGGTGGTAACTATGGCTACACCTTC; cdr3_aa: CATSEAVGRGGNYGYTF
d_call: .; clone_size: many; j_call: TRBJ2-4; v_call: TRBV5-1; cdr3_nt: TGCGCCAGCAGCCCAACTACGGGAGCAAGGAACATTCAGTACTTC; cdr3_aa: CASSPTTGARNIQYF
d_call: .; clone_size: .; j_call: TRBJ1-2; v_call: TRBV6-4; cdr3_nt: TGTGCCAGCAGTGCCGTAGCGGGCGGGGGTGGCTACACCTTC; cdr3_aa: CASSAVAGGGGYTF
d_call: .; clone_size: few; j_call: TRBJ1-1; v_call: TRBV15; cdr3_nt: TGTGCCACAAGCATGGAAAGCGACACTGAAGCTTTCTTT; cdr3_aa: CATSMESDTEAFF
d_call: .; clone_size: few; j_call: TRBJ1-2; v_call: TRBV29-1; cdr3_nt: TGCAGCGTTGAGAGGCGGGGTTGGGGCTACACCTTC; cdr3_aa: CSVERRGWGYTF
d_call: TRBD2; clone_size: .; j_call: TRBJ2-1; v_call: TRBV10-1; cdr3_nt: TGCGCCAGCAGCGCGGGAGGGCCTGATTACAATGAGCAGTTCTTC; cdr3_aa: CASSAGGPDYNEQFF
d_call: .; clone_size: .; j_call: TRBJ2-1; v_call: TRBV2; cdr3_nt: TGTGCCAGCAGCTTAGTAGGGTCCGAGCAGTTCTTC; cdr3_aa: CASSLVGSEQFF
d_call: TRBD2; clone_size: many; j_call: TRBJ2-3; v_call: TRBV24-1; cdr3_nt: TGTGCCACCAGTGGGCGGGGGGAGGGCACAGATACGCAGTATTTT; cdr3_aa: CATSGRGEGTDTQYF
d_call: .; clone_size: many; j_call: TRBJ1-2; v_call: TRBV20-1; cdr3_nt: TGCAGTGCCACCCGTACAGGCATCGGCTTTGGCTACACCTTC; cdr3_aa: CSATRTGIGFGYTF
d_call: TRBD1; clone_size: .; j_call: TRBJ1-1; v_call: TRBV29-1; cdr3_nt: TGCAGCGTTTTCGACAGGGTGAACACTGAAGCTTTCTTT; cdr3_aa: CSVFDRVNTEAFF
d_call: .; clone_size: many; j_call: TRBJ1-5; v_call: TRBV5-1; cdr3_nt: TGCGCCAGCAGCTTGGAGGGGTACAGCAATCAGCCCCAGCATTTT; cdr3_aa: CASSLEGYSNQPQHF
d_call: .; clone_size: many; j_call: TRBJ1-1; v_call: TRBV19; cdr3_nt: TGTGCCAGTAGTATAGATTCACCGACAGATTGGACTGAAGCTTTCTTT; cdr3_aa: CASSIDSPTDWTEAFF
d_call: .; clone_size: .; j_call: TRBJ2-3; v_call: TRBV10-3; cdr3_nt: TGTGCCATCAGTGAAGGAGGGCAGAGCACAGATACGCAGTATTTT; cdr3_aa: CAISEGGQSTDTQYF
d_call: TRBD1; clone_size: many; j_call: TRBJ1-2; v_call: TRBV7-3; cdr3_nt: TGTGCCAGTAGCCTACAACAGGGGAGCGGCTACACCTTC; cdr3_aa: CASSLQQGSGYTF
d_call: TRBD1; clone_size: many; j_call: TRBJ2-3; v_call: TRBV6-2/TRBV6-3; cdr3_nt: TGTGCCAGCAGGGATCAGGGGGCGGATACGCAGTATTTT; cdr3_aa: CASRDQGADTQYF
d_call: .; clone_size: .; j_call: TRBJ1-1; v_call: TRBV7-2; cdr3_nt: TGTGCCAGCAGTTGGGACAACGTGAACACTGAAGATTTCTTT; cdr3_aa: CASSWDNVNTEDFF
d_call: .; clone_size: .; j_call: TRBJ2-5; v_call: TRBV7-2; cdr3_nt: TGTGCCAGCAGCTTAATTATGGGCCAGTACTTC; cdr3_aa: CASSLIMGQYF
d_call: TRBD2; clone_size: many; j_call: TRBJ2-7; v_call: TRBV28; cdr3_nt: TGTGCCAGCAGTCCAGGCGGGGGTATCTACGAGCAGTACTTC; cdr3_aa: CASSPGGGIYEQYF
d_call: .; clone_size: .; j_call: TRBJ2-2; v_call: TRBV6-2/TRBV6-3; cdr3_nt: TGTGCCAGCAGAACCCTCAGGGGTAGGAACACCGGGGAGCTGTTTTTT; cdr3_aa: CASRTLRGRNTGELFF